This T cell receptor beta chain derives from a study of cytomegalovirus exposure and HLA in healthy donors. Data came from immunoSEQ multiplex PCR; TCRdb stores just in-frame clones and leaves some out. The sample shows approximately 230,000 clones, about 90% of them seen only once. The V gene end was trimmed by 6 bases and the J gene end by 0 bases; junction bases not matched to a gene: 5. The length of the CDR3 is 17 residues. The germline V gene has CDR1 SNHLY and CDR2 FYNNEI. J is TRBJ2-6 and V is TRBV2; TRBD1 matches 10 bases. This clonotype originated in a man younger than 30 in good health and CMV-seropositive. The specimen sequenced was PBMCs. In DNA, the CDR3 is TGTGCCAGCAGAAAGGGACAGGGGAGCTCTGGGGCCAACGTCCTGACTTTC. This encodes CASRKGQGSSGANVLTF.